The next 20 T cell receptor beta chains were all read from a single sample in a study of blood T cells in healthy people across ages. Alongside a J-beta primer mix, a sample-barcoded 5' primer served in a second PCR lasting roughly 7 to 11 cycles. MiXCR, run by TCRdb on the 5' RACE reads, gives a single entry per CDR3 protein. The sample has approximately 760,000 distinct CDR3 sequences; 20% to 25% are singletons. The sample also formed part of further work on T cells of mothers and their children.

The sequenced sample was blood. The receptors shown here come from a boy aged 10-17 years in good health.

J is TRBJ2-5 and V is TRBV7-9; TRBD2 matches 10 bases. The last part of the DNA fits TRBJ2-1 better; the J call may be wrong. CDR3 length: 15 amino acids. Germline V gives CDR1 SEHNR, CDR2 FQNEAQ (reference sequence). In nucleotides, the CDR3 is TGTGCCAGCAGCCCCCGACTAGCGGGCCCCTCGGAGCAGTTCTTC. This encodes CASSPRLAGPSEQFF.

The chain has TRBV25-1 and TRBJ1-4, with TRBD1 identical over 8 bases. Germline-derived CDR1 and CDR2 are MGHDK and SYGVNS. Unmatched junction bases numbered 5, after V lost 6 bases and J lost 8 bases. The CDR3 is 13 amino acids. The CDR3 DNA follows: TGTGCCAGCAGCGGACAGGGAGGGGAAAAACTGTTTTTT. This encodes CASSGQGGEKLFF.

This clonotype was counted a few times. V and J are TRBV11-2 and TRBJ1-5; no clear D. The CDR3 is 14 amino acids. Germline V gene lookup returns CDR1 SGHAT and CDR2 FQNNGV. Trimming left V 3 bases short and J 0 bases short, with 6 bases between. The CDR3 here is CASSFGNSNQPQHF. The CDR3 region has the DNA TGTGCCAGCAGCTTTGGAAATAGCAATCAGCCCCAGCATTTT. Variable domain in full (rest from reference TRBV11-2 and TRBJ1-5): EAGVAQSPRYKIIEKRQSVAFWCNPISGHATLYWYQQILGQGPKLLIQFQNNGVVDDSQLPKDRFSAERLKGVDSTLKIQPAKLEDSAVYLCASSFGNSNQPQHFGDGTRLSIL.

V usage is TRBV7-9 and J usage is TRBJ2-4, with TRBD1 matching over 8 bases. V trimming: 5 bases; J trimming: 8 bases; junction bases outside the gene matches: 8. CDR3 length: 14 amino acids. The germline V gene has CDR1 SEHNR and CDR2 FQNEAQ (reference sequence). The CDR3 here is CASSPRQGWDIQYF. The CDR3 nucleotides read TGTGCCAGCAGCCCGCGACAGGGGTGGGACATTCAGTACTTC.

In nucleotides, the CDR3 is TGTGCCAGCAGTTCATACCTCACTGAAGCTTTCTTT. Translating gives CASSSYLTEAFF. V usage is TRBV28 and J usage is TRBJ1-1; D call uncertain. With 4 bases removed from V and 4 bases from J, the gap between germline ends came to 7 bases. The germline V gene encodes CDR1 MDHEN and CDR2 SYDVKM. The CDR3 sequence is 12 residues long.

This clonotype showed up just once. This rearrangement joins TRBV12-3 or TRBV12-4 to TRBJ2-1; 7 nucleotides match TRBD1. Trimming removed 7 bases from V and 0 bases from J; junction bases left unmatched: 6. The CDR3 loop spans 15 amino acids. CDR3 bases: TGTGCCAGCACCCCAGGGGGAAGCTCCTACAATGAGCAGTTCTTC. Translated, it gives CASTPGGSSYNEQFF.

This clonotype was detected a few times. V and J are TRBV5-1 and TRBJ2-5, with TRBD1 matching 9 bases. Germline lookup yields CDR1 SGHRS and CDR2 YFSETQ. This CDR3 has 16 amino acids. V was pared by 0 bases and J by 5 bases, with 8 bases of the junction left unmatched. The CDR3 loop is CASSLALTGGVETQYF. The CDR3 coding sequence is TGCGCCAGCAGCTTGGCCTTGACAGGGGGTGTTGAGACCCAGTACTTC.

The chain has TRBV15 and TRBJ1-2; perhaps TRBD1 as D (5 bases). The CDR3 is 14 residues long. Per germline, CDR1 LNHNV and CDR2 YYDKDF (reference sequence). V shed 0 bases and J shed 6 bases, with 11 bases lying between them. The CDR3 DNA reads TGTGCCACCAGCAGAGATCGGGCAGGGCATGGCTACACCTTC. Its protein product is CATSRDRAGHGYTF.

The chain is built from TRBV5-1 and TRBJ2-4; a weak D match, TRBD1 (7 bases). This CDR3 region has 14 residues. Trimming pared 4 bases from V and 7 bases from J, leaving 15 bases between. CDR1 is SGHRS, CDR2 YFSETQ, per germline. DNA of the CDR3: TGCGCCAGCAGCCGCCAGGGGGGTATGAACATTCAGTACTTC. Residues: CASSRQGGMNIQYF.

The chain couples TRBV7-9 to TRBJ2-6; perhaps TRBD2 as D (5 bases). This CDR3 has 16 amino acids. Germline CDR1 is SEHNR and CDR2 is FQNEAQ (reference sequence). Trimming stripped 4 bases from V and 2 bases from J, with 12 bases between. In nucleotides, the CDR3 is TGTGCCAGCAGCTATTCCTCCGGGGCTGGGGCCAACGTCCTGACTTTC. This translates into CASSYSSGAGANVLTF.

The V call is TRBV20-1, the J call TRBJ1-6; the D is unclear. This CDR3 region has 14 residues. The germline V and J ends were trimmed by 3 bases and 4 bases, with 10 bases remaining between them. Germline V CDR1 and CDR2: DFQATT, SNEGSKA (reference sequence). The CDR3 DNA is TGCAGTGCTAGCTTGGATACTTATAATTCACCCCTCCACTTT. As protein: CSASLDTYNSPLHF.

This clonotype has a count of ten or more. The chain is built from TRBV5-1 and TRBJ1-1; D uncertain. This CDR3 spans 12 amino acids. V was trimmed by 0 bases and J by 3 bases, leaving 3 bases between them. Germline CDR1 is SGHRS and CDR2 is YFSETQ. The CDR3 bases are TGCGCCAGCAGCTTGGGGGACACTGAAGCTTTCTTT. Encoded protein: CASSLGDTEAFF.

This clonotype has more than one count but fewer than ten. The chain couples TRBV12-3 or TRBV12-4 to TRBJ1-2; tentatively, D is TRBD1 (5 bases). Trimming left V 2 bases short and J 8 bases short, with 9 bases between. The CDR3 length is 12 residues. CDR3 DNA sequence: TGTGCCAGCAGTTTAACGGGGGTCGGCTACACCTTC. This sequence encodes CASSLTGVGYTF.

V and J are TRBV5-5 and TRBJ1-5; D is ambiguous. CDR3 length: 18 residues. Trimming cost V 2 bases and J 7 bases, with 25 bases left between them. Germline V CDR1 and CDR2: SGHKS, YYEKEE (reference sequence). CDR3 amino acids: CASSLLEVRPRGNQPQHF. The CDR3 DNA is TGTGCCAGCAGCTTATTAGAAGTGCGGCCACGCGGTAACCAGCCCCAGCATTTT.

In its sample, this clonotype was seen many times. This rearrangement joins TRBV6-5 to TRBJ2-7; D is possibly TRBD2 (6 bases). The CDR3 contains 12 residues. With 6 bases removed from V and 1 base from J, the gap between germline ends came to 7 bases. Germline CDR1 and CDR2: MNHEY and SVGAGI. The CDR3 DNA follows: TGTGCCAGCAGGGGGGGATCCTACGAGCAGTACTTC. Protein: CASRGGSYEQYF.

The chain carries TRBV12-5 and TRBJ2-5; the D gene could be TRBD1 or TRBD2 (5 bases each). The better agreement between TRBJ2-1 and the DNA end casts doubt on the J call. Germline CDR1 and CDR2: LGHNT and FRNRAP. The CDR3 has 15 residues. The CDR3 DNA follows: TGTGCTAGTGGTTTGGGCCGGGGCCAACGGGATGAGCAGTTCTTC. Translating it yields CASGLGRGQRDEQFF.

The rearrangement joins TRBV19 to TRBJ1-1; no reliable D call. The germline gives CDR1 LNHDA, CDR2 SQIVND (reference sequence). The CDR3 loop spans 13 amino acids. V dropped 8 bases and J dropped 0 bases, with 10 bases sitting between them. CDR3 protein: CASGRNLNTEAFF. Written as DNA, the CDR3 is TGTGCCAGTGGGCGGAACCTGAACACTGAAGCTTTCTTT.

This chain connects TRBV20-1 to TRBJ2-4, with D possibly being TRBD2 (5 bases). The V end was cut by 3 bases, the J end by 4 bases, with 16 bases between. Germline lookup yields CDR1 DFQATT and CDR2 SNEGSKA (reference sequence). The CDR3 runs to 15 residues. CDR3 coding DNA: TGCAGTGCTAGGATTCCGGGAACCCCGAAAAACATTCAGTACTTC. Protein sequence: CSARIPGTPKNIQYF.

The CDR3 sequence: CASSQALADYYNEQFF. CDR3 DNA sequence: TGCGCCAGCAGCCAAGCACTAGCGGATTACTACAATGAGCAGTTCTTC. V usage is TRBV4-1 and J usage is TRBJ2-1, with 8 bases identical to TRBD2. In germline, CDR1 is MGHRA, CDR2 YSYEKL. This CDR3 has 16 residues. The trim removed 1 base at V and 3 bases at J, leaving 5 bases unmatched.

This chain joins TRBV15 and TRBJ2-3, with TRBD2 identical over 16 bases. Unmatched junction bases numbered 7, after V lost 0 bases and J lost 4 bases. The CDR3 consists of 19 residues. Germline V CDR1 and CDR2: LNHNV, YYDKDF (reference sequence). The CDR3 region has the DNA TGTGCCACCAGCAGAGAAGGGACTAGCGGGAGGGCCTATGCAGATACGCAGTATTTT. Its translation: CATSREGTSGRAYADTQYF.